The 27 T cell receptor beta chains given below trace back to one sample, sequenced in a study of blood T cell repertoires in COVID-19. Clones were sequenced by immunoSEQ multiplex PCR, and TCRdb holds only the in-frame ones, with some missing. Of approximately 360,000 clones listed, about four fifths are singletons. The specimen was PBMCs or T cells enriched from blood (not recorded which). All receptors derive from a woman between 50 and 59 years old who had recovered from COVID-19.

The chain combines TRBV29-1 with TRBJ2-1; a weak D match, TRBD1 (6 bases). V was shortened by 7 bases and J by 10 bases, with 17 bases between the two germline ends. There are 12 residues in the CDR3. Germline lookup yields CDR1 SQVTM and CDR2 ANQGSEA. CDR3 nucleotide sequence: TGCAGCGGAGATACTACAGGGTACGAGCAGTTCTTC. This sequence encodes CSGDTTGYEQFF.

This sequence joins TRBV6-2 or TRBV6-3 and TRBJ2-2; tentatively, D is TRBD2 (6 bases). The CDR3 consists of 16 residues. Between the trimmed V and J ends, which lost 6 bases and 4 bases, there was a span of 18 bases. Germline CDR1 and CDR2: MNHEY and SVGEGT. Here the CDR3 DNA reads TGTGCCAGCAGCCCTAGGGCCCGGGGGAGCACCGGGGAGCTGTTTTTT. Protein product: CASSPRARGSTGELFF.

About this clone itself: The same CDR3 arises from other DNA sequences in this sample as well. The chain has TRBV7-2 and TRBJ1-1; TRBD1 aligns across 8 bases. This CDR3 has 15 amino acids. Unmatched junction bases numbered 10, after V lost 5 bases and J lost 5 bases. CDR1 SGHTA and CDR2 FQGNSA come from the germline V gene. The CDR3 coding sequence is TGTGCCAGCAGCCCCCAGGGGGCAGGGAGGACTGAAGCTTTCTTT. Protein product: CASSPQGAGRTEAFF.

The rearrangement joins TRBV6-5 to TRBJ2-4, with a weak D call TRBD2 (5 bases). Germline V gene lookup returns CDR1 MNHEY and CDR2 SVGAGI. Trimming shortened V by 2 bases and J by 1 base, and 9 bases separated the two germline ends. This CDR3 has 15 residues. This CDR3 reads CASSYGPGAKNIQYF. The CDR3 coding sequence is TGTGCCAGCAGTTACGGGCCGGGGGCCAAAAACATTCAGTACTTC.

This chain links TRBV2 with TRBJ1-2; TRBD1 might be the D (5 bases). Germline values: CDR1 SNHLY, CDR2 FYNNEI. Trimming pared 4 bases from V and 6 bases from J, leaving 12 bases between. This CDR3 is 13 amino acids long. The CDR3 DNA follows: TGTGCCAGCAGTGCAGGGTACGGCGATGGCTACACCTTC. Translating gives CASSAGYGDGYTF.

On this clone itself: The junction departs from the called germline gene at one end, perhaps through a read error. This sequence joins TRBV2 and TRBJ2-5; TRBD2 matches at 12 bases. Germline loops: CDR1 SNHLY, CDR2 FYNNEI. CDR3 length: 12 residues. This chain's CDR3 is CASSAGLAGWHF. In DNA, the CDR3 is TGTGCCAGCAGCGCGGGACTAGCGGGCTGGCACTTC.

The CDR3 DNA sequence: TGTGCCAGCTCACCACCGCTAGCGGGTAGCACCGGGGAGCTGTTTTTT. Residues: CASSPPLAGSTGELFF. V and J are TRBV18 and TRBJ2-2; 8 nucleotides agree with TRBD2. Losses at the gene ends were 0 bases for V and 4 bases for J; bases not matched to a gene: 4. The V gene's germline CDR1 is KGHSH and CDR2 LQKENI. This CDR3 is 16 amino acids long.

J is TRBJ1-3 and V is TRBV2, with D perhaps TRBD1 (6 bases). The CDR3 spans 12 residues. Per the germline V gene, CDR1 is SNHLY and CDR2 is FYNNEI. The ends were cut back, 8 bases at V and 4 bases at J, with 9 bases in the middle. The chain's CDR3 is CASFGQGNTIYF. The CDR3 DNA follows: TGTGCCAGCTTCGGACAGGGAAACACCATATATTTT. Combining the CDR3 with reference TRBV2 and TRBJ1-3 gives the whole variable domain EPEVTQTPSHQVTQMGQEVILRCVPISNHLYFYWYRQILGQKVEFLVSFYNNEISEKSEIFDDQFSVERPDGSNFTLKIRSTKLEDSAMYFCASFGQGNTIYFGEGSWLTVV.

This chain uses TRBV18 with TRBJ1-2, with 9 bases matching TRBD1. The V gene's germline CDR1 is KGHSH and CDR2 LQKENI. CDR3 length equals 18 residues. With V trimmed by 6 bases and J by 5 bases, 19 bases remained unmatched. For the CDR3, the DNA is TGTGCCAGCTCCCAGATTTTCTTGACCGGGACAGGGCCATATGGCTACACCTTC. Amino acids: CASSQIFLTGTGPYGYTF.

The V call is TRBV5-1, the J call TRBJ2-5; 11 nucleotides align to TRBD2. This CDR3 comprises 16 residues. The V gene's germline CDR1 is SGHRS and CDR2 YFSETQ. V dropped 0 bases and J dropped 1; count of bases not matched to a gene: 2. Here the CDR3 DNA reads TGCGCCAGCAGCTTGGTGGGACTAGCGGCCCAAGAGACCCAGTACTTC. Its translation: CASSLVGLAAQETQYF.

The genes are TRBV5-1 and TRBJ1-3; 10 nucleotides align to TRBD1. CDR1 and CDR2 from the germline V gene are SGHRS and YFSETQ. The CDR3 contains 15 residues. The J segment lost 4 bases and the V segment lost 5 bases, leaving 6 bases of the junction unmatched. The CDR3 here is CASRADRGQGNTIYF. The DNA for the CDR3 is TGCGCCAGCAGGGCAGACAGGGGGCAAGGAAACACCATATATTTT.

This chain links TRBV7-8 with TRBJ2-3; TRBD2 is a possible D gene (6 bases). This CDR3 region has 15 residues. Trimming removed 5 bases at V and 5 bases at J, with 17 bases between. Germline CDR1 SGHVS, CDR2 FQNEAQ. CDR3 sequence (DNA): TGTGCCAGCAGCCCCCAGCGCCTTAGCGGAGATACGCAGTATTTT. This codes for CASSPQRLSGDTQYF.

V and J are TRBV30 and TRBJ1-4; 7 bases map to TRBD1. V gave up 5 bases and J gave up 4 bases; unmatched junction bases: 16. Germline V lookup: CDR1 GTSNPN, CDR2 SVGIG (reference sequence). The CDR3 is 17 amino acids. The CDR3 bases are TGTGCCTGGGGTCGGGCGGGCAGGGGGAGAAATAATGAAAAACTGTTTTTT. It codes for CAWGRAGRGRNNEKLFF.

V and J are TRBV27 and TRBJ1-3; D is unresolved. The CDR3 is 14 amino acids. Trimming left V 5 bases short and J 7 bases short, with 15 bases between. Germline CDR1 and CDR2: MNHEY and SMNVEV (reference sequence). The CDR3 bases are TGTGCCAGCAGTCCAACAGTGATTCGGAACACCATATATTTT. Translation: CASSPTVIRNTIYF.

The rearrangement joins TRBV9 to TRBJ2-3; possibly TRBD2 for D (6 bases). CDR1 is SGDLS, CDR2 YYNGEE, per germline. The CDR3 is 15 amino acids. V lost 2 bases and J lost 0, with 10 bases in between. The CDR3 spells CASSVLATSTDTQYF. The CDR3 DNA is TGTGCCAGCAGCGTTCTAGCGACTAGCACAGATACGCAGTATTTT.

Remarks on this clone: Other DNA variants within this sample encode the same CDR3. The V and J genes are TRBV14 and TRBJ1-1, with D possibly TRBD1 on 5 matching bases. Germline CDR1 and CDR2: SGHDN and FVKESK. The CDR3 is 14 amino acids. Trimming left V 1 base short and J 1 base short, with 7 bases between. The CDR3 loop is CASSQVRGNTEAFF. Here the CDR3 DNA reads TGTGCCAGCAGCCAAGTTAGGGGGAACACTGAAGCTTTCTTT.

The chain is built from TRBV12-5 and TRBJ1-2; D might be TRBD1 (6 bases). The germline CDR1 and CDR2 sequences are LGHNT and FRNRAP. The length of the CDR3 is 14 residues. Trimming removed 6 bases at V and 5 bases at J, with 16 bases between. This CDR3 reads CASGPSGGGYGYTF. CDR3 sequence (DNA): TGTGCTAGTGGCCCTTCGGGGGGCGGGTATGGCTACACCTTC.

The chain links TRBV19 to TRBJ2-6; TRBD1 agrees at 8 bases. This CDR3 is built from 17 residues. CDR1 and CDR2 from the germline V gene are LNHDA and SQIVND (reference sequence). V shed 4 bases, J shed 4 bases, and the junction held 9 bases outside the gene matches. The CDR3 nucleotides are TGTGCCAGTAGTAGAGGACAGGGTCTATCCGGGGCCAACGTCCTGACTTTC. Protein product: CASSRGQGLSGANVLTF.

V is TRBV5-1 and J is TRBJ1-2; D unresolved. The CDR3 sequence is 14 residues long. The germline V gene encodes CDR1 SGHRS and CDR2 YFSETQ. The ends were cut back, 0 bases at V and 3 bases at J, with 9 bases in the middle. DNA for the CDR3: TGCGCCAGCAGCTTGGACAGCCCCGACTATGGCTACACCTTC. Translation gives CASSLDSPDYGYTF.

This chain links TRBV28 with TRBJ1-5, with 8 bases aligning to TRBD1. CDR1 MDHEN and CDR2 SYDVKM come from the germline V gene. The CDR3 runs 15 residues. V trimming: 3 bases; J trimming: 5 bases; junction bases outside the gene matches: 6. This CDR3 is CASSLSQGDHQPQHF. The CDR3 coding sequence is TGTGCCAGCAGTTTGTCACAGGGGGATCATCAGCCCCAGCATTTT.

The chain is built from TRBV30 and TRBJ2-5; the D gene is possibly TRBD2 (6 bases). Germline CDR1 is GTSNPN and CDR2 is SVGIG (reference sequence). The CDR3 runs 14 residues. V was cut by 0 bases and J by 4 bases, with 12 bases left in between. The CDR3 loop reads CAWSVRRGIETQYF. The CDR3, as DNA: TGTGCCTGGAGTGTAAGGCGGGGAATAGAGACCCAGTACTTC.

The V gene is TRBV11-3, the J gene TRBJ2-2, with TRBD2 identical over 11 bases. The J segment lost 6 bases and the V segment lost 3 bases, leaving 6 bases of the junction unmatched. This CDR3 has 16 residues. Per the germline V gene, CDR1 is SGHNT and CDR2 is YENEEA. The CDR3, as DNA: TGTGCCAGCAGCTTGAAACTAGCGGGAGTTTCCGGGGAGCTGTTTTTT. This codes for CASSLKLAGVSGELFF.

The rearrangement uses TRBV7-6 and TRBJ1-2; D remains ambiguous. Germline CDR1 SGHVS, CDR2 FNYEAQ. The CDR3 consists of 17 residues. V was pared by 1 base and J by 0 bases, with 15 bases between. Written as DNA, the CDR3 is TGTGCCAGCAGCTTAGTTCCGCTTGAAACTTCTAACTATGGCTACACCTTC. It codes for CASSLVPLETSNYGYTF.

As DNA, the CDR3 is TGTGCCAGCAGTTACTTTAAGGGACTAGCGGAGAGCACAGATACGCAGTATTTT. Translating gives CASSYFKGLAESTDTQYF. V and J are TRBV6-2 or TRBV6-3 and TRBJ2-3; TRBD2 aligns across 11 bases. The trim removed 1 base at V and 0 bases at J, leaving 6 bases unmatched. CDR1 and CDR2 (germline): MNHEY, SVGEGT. The CDR3 has 18 amino acids.

CDR3 bases: TGTGCCAGCAGCCAGGGCGGGGTAGGCTATGGCTACACCTTC. This codes for CASSQGGVGYGYTF. The chain combines TRBV2 with TRBJ1-2; D might be TRBD1 (5 bases). The CDR3 is 14 residues long. Deletions cut 6 bases from V and 4 bases from J, with 15 bases between. The germline gives CDR1 SNHLY, CDR2 FYNNEI.

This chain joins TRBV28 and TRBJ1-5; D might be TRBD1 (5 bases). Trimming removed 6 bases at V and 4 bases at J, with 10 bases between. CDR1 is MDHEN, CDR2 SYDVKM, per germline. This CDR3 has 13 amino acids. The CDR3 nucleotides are TGTGCCAGCAGCAGACAGAGGAATCAGCCCCAGCATTTT. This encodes CASSRQRNQPQHF.

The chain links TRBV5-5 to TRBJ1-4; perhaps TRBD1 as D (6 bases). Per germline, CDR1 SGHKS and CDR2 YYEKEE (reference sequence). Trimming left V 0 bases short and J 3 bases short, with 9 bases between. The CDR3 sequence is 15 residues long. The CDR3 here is CASSLGPGANEKLFF. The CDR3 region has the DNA TGTGCCAGCAGCTTGGGGCCAGGGGCTAATGAAAAACTGTTTTTT.